The rows below give T cell receptor beta chains drawn from one sample of a study of shared clonotypes between healthy human individuals. Assay used: immunoSEQ multiplex PCR; TCRdb lists only in-frame clones, some missing. The sample shows approximately 2,200,000 clones, about 92% of them seen only once. The source material was naive CD8+ T cells from PBMCs. These receptors all stem from a man aged 18-30 years in good health. Some clones in this sample may be carry-over from other donors' samples. Each CDR3 is given with its conserved first and last residue. A D gene is named only where the DNA matches it firmly. Expanded clones get a size class; other rows say once, few or many, or leave the size out.

TRBV7-9	-	TRBJ2-7	TRBD2	CASSPGGYEQYF	TGTGCCAGCTCCCCCGGGGGGTACGAGCAGTACTTC
TRBV13	-	TRBJ2-7	-	CASSSTAREWTEMSYEQYF	TGTGCCAGCAGCTCGACCGCTCGAGAGTGGACCGAAATGTCCTACGAGCAGTACTTC
TRBV7-6	-	TRBJ2-7	-	CASSLVTGPEQYF	TGTGCCAGCAGCTTAGTCACAGGGCCCGAGCAGTACTTC
TRBV4-1	-	TRBJ2-1	-	CASSQAGLNEQFF	TGCGCCAGCAGCCAAGCCGGGCTTAATGAGCAGTTCTTC
TRBV11-2	-	TRBJ2-1	-	CATRGGQTLPNEQFF	TGTGCCACCCGCGGGGGACAAACCCTGCCAAATGAGCAGTTCTTC
TRBV5-8	-	TRBJ1-1	-	CASSLLPEAFF	TGTGCCAGCAGCTTGTTGCCTGAAGCTTTCTTT
TRBV5-4	-	TRBJ1-3	-	CASSVSGNTIYF	TGTGCCAGCAGCGTCTCTGGAAACACCATATATTTT
TRBV2	-	TRBJ1-1	TRBD1	CASIIGQGIVEAFF	TGTGCCAGCATTATAGGACAGGGCATCGTTGAAGCTTTCTTT
TRBV15	-	TRBJ2-7	-	CATSPVAESSYEQYF	TGTGCCACCAGCCCCGTAGCGGAATCATCCTACGAGCAGTACTTC
TRBV15	-	TRBJ2-7	-	CATSRSRGAEQYF	TGTGCCACCAGCAGAAGTCGAGGGGCTGAGCAGTACTTC
TRBV6-1	-	TRBJ1-4	TRBD1	CASSEADGTGFGKLFF	TGTGCCAGCAGTGAAGCGGACGGGACAGGTTTTGGAAAACTGTTTTTT
TRBV9	-	TRBJ2-7	-	CASSVGGATYEQYF	TGTGCCAGCAGCGTAGGAGGGGCAACCTACGAGCAGTACTTC
TRBV7-9	-	TRBJ2-7	TRBD1	CASSGGQGGSYEQYF	TGTGCCAGCAGCGGGGGACAGGGAGGCTCCTACGAGCAGTACTTC
TRBV7-8	-	TRBJ2-1	TRBD1	CASSLGEGGAYNEQFF	TGTGCCAGCAGCTTAGGGGAAGGGGGCGCATACAATGAGCAGTTCTTC
TRBV10-3	few	TRBJ1-2	TRBD1	CAISDDRGGYTF	TGTGCCATCAGCGACGACAGGGGTGGCTACACCTTC
TRBV29-1	-	TRBJ2-4	-	CSGLGIDIQYF	TGCAGCGGCTTGGGTATAGACATTCAGTACTTC
TRBV5-8	-	TRBJ2-1	TRBD2	CASRYRLAEDPDNEQFF	TGTGCCAGCAGATACAGACTAGCGGAGGACCCAGACAATGAGCAGTTCTTC
TRBV5-1	-	TRBJ2-7	-	CASSPPTSYEQYF	TGCGCCAGCAGCCCACCGACCTCCTACGAGCAGTACTTC
TRBV4-1	-	TRBJ2-1	-	CASSQKGTNSYNEQFF	TGCGCCAGCAGCCAGAAGGGGACAAATTCCTACAATGAGCAGTTCTTC
TRBV9	-	TRBJ2-1	-	CASSVGRVGEYEQFF	TGTGCCAGCAGCGTAGGAAGGGTAGGGGAATATGAGCAGTTCTTC
TRBV28	-	TRBJ2-4	-	CASSPRPGAKNIQYF	TGTGCCAGCAGCCCCCGACCCGGTGCCAAAAACATTCAGTACTTC
TRBV30	-	TRBJ1-1	TRBD1	CAWSVLWDRGTNTEAFF	TGTGCCTGGAGTGTTCTCTGGGACAGGGGTACGAACACTGAAGCTTTCTTT
TRBV7-9	-	TRBJ1-1	-	CASSVIPGFF	TGTGCCAGCAGCGTAATTCCAGGTTTCTTT
TRBV27	-	TRBJ2-1	-	CASSLYLGVHEQFF	TGTGCCAGCAGTTTATATCTGGGGGTCCACGAGCAGTTCTTC
TRBV12-5	-	TRBJ2-3	-	CASGFFGTISMGTDTQYF	TGTGCTAGTGGATTTTTCGGTACCATAAGCATGGGCACAGATACGCAGTATTTT
TRBV28	once	TRBJ2-5	-	CASRGREETQYF	TGTGCCAGCAGGGGAAGGGAAGAGACCCAGTACTTC
TRBV27	-	TRBJ2-1	TRBD2	CASSTRTSGRPDEQFF	TGTGCCAGCAGTACAAGGACTAGCGGGAGACCGGATGAGCAGTTCTTC
TRBV28	-	TRBJ2-5	-	CASSSWNPGYRETQYF	TGTGCCAGCAGTTCTTGGAATCCCGGCTATCGGGAGACCCAGTACTTC
TRBV11-3	-	TRBJ2-7	TRBD1	CASSLETGASYEQYF	TGTGCCAGCAGCTTAGAAACAGGGGCCTCCTACGAGCAGTACTTC
TRBV13	-	TRBJ2-1	TRBD2	CASSSGTSGANEQFF	TGTGCCAGCAGCTCGGGGACTAGCGGGGCCAATGAGCAGTTCTTC
TRBV10-2	-	TRBJ2-5	TRBD1	CASSEGTGLQETQYF	TGCGCCAGCAGCGAAGGGACAGGGCTACAAGAGACCCAGTACTTC
TRBV18	once	TRBJ1-2	-	CASSPPQTNYGYTF	TGTGCCAGCTCACCACCCCAGACTAACTATGGCTACACCTTC
TRBV7-9	-	TRBJ2-2	-	CASSLRGSNTGELFF	TGTGCCAGCAGCTTAAGGGGGTCGAACACCGGGGAGCTGTTTTTT
TRBV28	-	TRBJ2-7	-	CASSLAPSREQYF	TGTGCCAGCAGTTTAGCACCCTCGAGGGAGCAGTACTTC
TRBV2	few	TRBJ1-5	TRBD1	CASSEGRGSGQPQHF	TGTGCCAGCAGTGAGGGCAGGGGGTCGGGTCAGCCCCAGCATTTT
TRBV9	-	TRBJ2-2	-	CASSVVRGQGNTGELFF	TGTGCCAGCAGCGTAGTCAGAGGGCAGGGGAACACCGGGGAGCTGTTTTTT
TRBV19	-	TRBJ1-1	TRBD1	CASTIRGSGTEAFF	TGTGCCAGTACCATCAGGGGGAGTGGGACTGAAGCTTTCTTT
TRBV7-6	-	TRBJ2-5	-	CASSLRRKETQYF	TGTGCCAGCAGCTTACGTCGTAAAGAGACCCAGTACTTC
TRBV27	few	TRBJ1-4	-	CASSPSGEKLFF	TGTGCCAGCAGTCCTTCTGGCGAAAAACTGTTTTTT
TRBV2	once	TRBJ2-7	TRBD2	CASRGGLVFSYEQYF	TGTGCCAGCAGGGGGGGACTAGTGTTCTCCTACGAGCAGTACTTC
TRBV6-6	-	TRBJ2-7	-	CASSYAASETGHEQYF	TGTGCCAGCAGTTACGCCGCCTCGGAAACAGGCCACGAGCAGTACTTC
TRBV5-1	once	TRBJ2-7	-	CASSLEGGTHEQYF	TGCGCCAGCAGCTTGGAAGGGGGTACCCACGAGCAGTACTTC
TRBV14	-	TRBJ2-5	-	CASSQSTETQYF	TGTGCCAGCAGCCAATCTACTGAGACCCAGTACTTC
TRBV9	once	TRBJ1-2	TRBD1	CASSDPGQGVFRSYGYTF	TGTGCCAGCAGCGACCCGGGACAGGGGGTATTCCGAAGCTATGGCTACACCTTC
TRBV9	-	TRBJ2-3	-	CASSVESDRSTDTQYF	TGTGCCAGCAGCGTAGAAAGTGACAGGTCGACAGATACGCAGTATTTT
TRBV6-6	-	TRBJ2-1	-	CASSGGPAYNEQFF	TGTGCCAGCAGTGGCGGGCCGGCGTACAATGAGCAGTTCTTC
TRBV27	-	TRBJ1-2	-	CASSRDGYGYTF	TGTGCCAGCAGTCGGGACGGCTATGGCTACACCTTC
TRBV28	-	TRBJ2-7	-	CASSLGPIKEDTYEQYF	TGTGCCAGCAGTTTAGGGCCCATAAAAGAGGACACCTACGAGCAGTACTTC
TRBV5-4	-	TRBJ2-7	TRBD2	CASSSPRWASGELPYEQYF	TGTGCCAGCAGCTCCCCTCGATGGGCTAGCGGGGAGCTGCCCTACGAGCAGTACTTC
TRBV27	-	TRBJ2-2	TRBD2	CASSPLGGREAGELFF	TGTGCCAGCAGCCCTCTGGGGGGGAGGGAGGCCGGGGAGCTGTTTTTT
TRBV14	-	TRBJ1-2	-	CASSQDIRGGGYTF	TGTGCCAGCAGCCAAGACATTCGGGGAGGAGGCTACACCTTC
TRBV28	-	TRBJ2-7	-	CASSFYTSYEQYF	TGTGCCAGCAGTTTCTATACCTCCTACGAGCAGTACTTC
TRBV9	-	TRBJ2-1	-	CASTPMLGNEQFF	TGTGCCAGCACCCCCATGTTGGGAAATGAGCAGTTCTTC